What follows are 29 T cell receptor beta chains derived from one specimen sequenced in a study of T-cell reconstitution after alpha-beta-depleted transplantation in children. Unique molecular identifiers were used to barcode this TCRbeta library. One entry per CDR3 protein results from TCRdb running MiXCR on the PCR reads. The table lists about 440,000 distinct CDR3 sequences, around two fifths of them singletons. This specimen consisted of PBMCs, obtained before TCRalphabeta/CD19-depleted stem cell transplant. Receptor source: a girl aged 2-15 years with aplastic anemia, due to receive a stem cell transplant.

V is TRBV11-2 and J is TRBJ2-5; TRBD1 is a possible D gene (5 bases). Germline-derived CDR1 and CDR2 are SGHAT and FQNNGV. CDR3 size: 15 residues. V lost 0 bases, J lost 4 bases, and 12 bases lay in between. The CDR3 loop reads CASSLEVGRSETQYF. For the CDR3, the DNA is TGTGCCAGCAGCTTAGAGGTGGGGCGGTCAGAGACCCAGTACTTC.

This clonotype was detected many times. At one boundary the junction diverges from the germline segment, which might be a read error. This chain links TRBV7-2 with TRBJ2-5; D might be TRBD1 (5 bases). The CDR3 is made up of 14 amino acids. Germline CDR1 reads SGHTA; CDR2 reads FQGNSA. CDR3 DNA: TGCGCCAGCAGCCGACCGCAGGGTTGGGAGACCCAGTACTTC. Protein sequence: CASSRPQGWETQYF.

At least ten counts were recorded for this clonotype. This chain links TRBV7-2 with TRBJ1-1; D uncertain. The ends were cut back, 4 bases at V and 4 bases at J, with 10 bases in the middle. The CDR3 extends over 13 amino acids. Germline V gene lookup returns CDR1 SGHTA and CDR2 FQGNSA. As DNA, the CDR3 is TGTGCCAGCAGCTCCACCATGGGCACTGAAGCTTTCTTT. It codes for CASSSTMGTEAFF.

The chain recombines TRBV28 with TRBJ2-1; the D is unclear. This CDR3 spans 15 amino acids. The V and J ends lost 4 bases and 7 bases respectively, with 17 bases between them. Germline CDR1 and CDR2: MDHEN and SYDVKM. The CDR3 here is CASSWLTDRPNEQFF. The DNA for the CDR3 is TGTGCCAGCAGTTGGCTCACAGATCGTCCTAATGAGCAGTTCTTC.

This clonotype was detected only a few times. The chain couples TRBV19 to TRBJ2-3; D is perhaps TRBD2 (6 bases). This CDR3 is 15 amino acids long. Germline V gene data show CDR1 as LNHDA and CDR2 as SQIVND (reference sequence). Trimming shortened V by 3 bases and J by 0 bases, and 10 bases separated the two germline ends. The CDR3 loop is CASSMGLASTDTQYF. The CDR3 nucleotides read TGTGCCAGTAGTATGGGCCTAGCGAGCACAGATACGCAGTATTTT.

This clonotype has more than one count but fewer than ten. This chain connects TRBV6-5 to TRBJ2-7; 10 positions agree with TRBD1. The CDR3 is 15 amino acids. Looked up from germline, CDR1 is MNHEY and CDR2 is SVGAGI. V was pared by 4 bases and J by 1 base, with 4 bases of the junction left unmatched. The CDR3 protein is CASSWDRGQSYEQYF. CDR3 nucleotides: TGTGCCAGCAGTTGGGACAGGGGCCAATCCTACGAGCAGTACTTC.

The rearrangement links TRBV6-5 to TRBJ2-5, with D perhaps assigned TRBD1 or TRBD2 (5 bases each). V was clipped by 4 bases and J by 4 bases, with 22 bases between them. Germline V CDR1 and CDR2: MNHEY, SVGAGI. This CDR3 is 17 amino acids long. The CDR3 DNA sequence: TGTGCCAGCAGTTCCTCAAGAGGCAGGGAAGGAGGAGAGACCCAGTACTTC. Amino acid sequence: CASSSSRGREGGETQYF.

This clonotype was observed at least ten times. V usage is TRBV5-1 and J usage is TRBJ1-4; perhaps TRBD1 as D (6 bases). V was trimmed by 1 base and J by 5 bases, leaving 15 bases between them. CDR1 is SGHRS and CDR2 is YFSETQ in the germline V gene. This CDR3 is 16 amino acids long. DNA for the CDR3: TGCGCCAGCAGCTTGTACCCGACAGGAAGAAATGAAAAACTGTTTTTT. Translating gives CASSLYPTGRNEKLFF.

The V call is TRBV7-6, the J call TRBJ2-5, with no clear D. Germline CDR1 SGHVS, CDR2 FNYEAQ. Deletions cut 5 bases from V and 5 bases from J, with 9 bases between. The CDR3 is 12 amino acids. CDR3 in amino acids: CASSPNGETQYF. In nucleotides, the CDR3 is TGTGCCAGCAGCCCAAACGGGGAGACCCAGTACTTC.

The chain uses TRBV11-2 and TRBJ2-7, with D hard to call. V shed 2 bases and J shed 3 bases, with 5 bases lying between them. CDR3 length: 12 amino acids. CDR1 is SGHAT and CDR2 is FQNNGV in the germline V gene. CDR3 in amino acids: CASSLSVYEQYF. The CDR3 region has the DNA TGTGCCAGCAGCTTAAGTGTCTACGAGCAGTACTTC.

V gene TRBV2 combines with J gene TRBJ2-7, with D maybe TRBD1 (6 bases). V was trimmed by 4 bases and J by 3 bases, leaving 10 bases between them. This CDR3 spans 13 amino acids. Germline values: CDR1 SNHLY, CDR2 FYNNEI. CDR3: CASSVDSDYEQYF. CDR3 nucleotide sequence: TGTGCCAGCAGTGTGGACAGCGACTACGAGCAGTACTTC. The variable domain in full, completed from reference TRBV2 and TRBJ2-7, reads EPEVTQTPSHQVTQMGQEVILRCVPISNHLYFYWYRQILGQKVEFLVSFYNNEISEKSEIFDDQFSVERPDGSNFTLKIRSTKLEDSAMYFCASSVDSDYEQYFGPGTRLTVT.

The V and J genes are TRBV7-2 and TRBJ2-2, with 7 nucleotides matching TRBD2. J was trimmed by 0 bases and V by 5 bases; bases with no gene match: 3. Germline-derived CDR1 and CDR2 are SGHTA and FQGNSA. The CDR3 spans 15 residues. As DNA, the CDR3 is TGTGCCAGCAGCAAAAGCGGGGCGAACACCGGGGAGCTGTTTTTT. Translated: CASSKSGANTGELFF.

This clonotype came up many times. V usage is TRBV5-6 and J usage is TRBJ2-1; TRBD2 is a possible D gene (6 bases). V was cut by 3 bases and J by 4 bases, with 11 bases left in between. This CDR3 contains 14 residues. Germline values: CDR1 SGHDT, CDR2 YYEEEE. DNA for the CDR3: TGTGCCAGCAGCTCGGACTACATATACAATGAGCAGTTCTTC. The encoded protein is CASSSDYIYNEQFF.

CDR3 residues: CSVEDVRFQYF. As DNA, the CDR3 is TGCAGCGTTGAAGATGTACGTTTTCAGTACTTC. The chain uses TRBV29-1 and TRBJ2-4; D unclear. In germline, CDR1 is SQVTM, CDR2 ANQGSEA. This CDR3 is built from 11 residues. V was trimmed by 0 bases and J by 11 bases, leaving 8 bases between them. Drawing the rest from reference TRBV29-1 and TRBJ2-4, the complete variable domain is SAVISQKPSRDICQRGTSLTIQCQVDSQVTMMFWYRQQPGQSLTLIATANQGSEATYESGFVIDKFPISRPNLTFSTLTVSNMSPEDSSIYLCSVEDVRFQYFGAGTRLSVL.

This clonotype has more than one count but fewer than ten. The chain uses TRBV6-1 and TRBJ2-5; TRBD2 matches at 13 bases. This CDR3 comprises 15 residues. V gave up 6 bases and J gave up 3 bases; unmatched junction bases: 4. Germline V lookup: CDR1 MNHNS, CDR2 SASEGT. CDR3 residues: CASRVGTSGKETQYF. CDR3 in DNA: TGTGCCAGCAGGGTTGGGACTAGCGGGAAAGAGACCCAGTACTTC.

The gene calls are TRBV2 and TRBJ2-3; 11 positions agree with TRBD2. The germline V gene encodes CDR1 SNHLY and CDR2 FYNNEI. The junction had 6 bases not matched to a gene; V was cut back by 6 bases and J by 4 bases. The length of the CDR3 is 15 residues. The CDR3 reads CASRGPSGRPDTQYF. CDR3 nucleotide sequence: TGTGCCAGCAGGGGGCCTAGCGGGAGGCCAGATACGCAGTATTTT.

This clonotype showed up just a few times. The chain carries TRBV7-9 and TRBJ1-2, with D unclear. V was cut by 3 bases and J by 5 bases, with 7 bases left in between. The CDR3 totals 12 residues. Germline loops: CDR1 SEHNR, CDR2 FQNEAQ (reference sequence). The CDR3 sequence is CASSFLGYGYTF. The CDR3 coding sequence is TGTGCCAGCAGCTTTCTAGGTTATGGCTACACCTTC.

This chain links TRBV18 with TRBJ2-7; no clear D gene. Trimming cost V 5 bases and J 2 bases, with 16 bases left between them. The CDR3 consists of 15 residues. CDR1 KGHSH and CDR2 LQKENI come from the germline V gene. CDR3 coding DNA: TGTGCCAGCTCAAGGAAGCCAGCGACCCCCTACGAGCAGTACTTC. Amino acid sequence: CASSRKPATPYEQYF.

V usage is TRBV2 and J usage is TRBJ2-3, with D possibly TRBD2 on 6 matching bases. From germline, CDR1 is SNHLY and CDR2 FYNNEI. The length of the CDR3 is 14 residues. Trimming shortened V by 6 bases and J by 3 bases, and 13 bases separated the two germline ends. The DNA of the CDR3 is TGTGCCAGCAGGCGGGGCTACGATACAGATACGCAGTATTTT. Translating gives CASRRGYDTDTQYF. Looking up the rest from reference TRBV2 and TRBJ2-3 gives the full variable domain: EPEVTQTPSHQVTQMGQEVILRCVPISNHLYFYWYRQILGQKVEFLVSFYNNEISEKSEIFDDQFSVERPDGSNFTLKIRSTKLEDSAMYFCASRRGYDTDTQYFGPGTRLTVL.

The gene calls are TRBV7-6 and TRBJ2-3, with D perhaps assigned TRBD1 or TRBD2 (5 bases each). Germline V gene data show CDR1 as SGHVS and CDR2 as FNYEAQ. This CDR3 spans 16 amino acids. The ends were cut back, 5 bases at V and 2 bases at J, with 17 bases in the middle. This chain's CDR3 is CASSLPGGWDTDTQYF. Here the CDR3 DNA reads TGTGCCAGCAGCCTCCCTGGGGGTTGGGACACAGATACGCAGTATTTT.

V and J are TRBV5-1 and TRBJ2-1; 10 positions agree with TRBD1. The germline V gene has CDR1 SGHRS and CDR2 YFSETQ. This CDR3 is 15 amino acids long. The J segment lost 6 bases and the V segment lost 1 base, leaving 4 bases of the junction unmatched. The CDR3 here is CASSLRGQGLNEQFF. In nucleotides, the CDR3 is TGCGCCAGCAGCTTGAGGGGACAGGGGCTCAATGAGCAGTTCTTC.

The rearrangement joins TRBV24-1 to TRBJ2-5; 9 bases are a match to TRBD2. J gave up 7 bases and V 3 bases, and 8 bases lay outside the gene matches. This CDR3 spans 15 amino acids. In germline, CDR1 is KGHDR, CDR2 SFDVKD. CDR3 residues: CATSDPLAGIGTQYF. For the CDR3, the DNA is TGTGCCACCAGTGATCCCCTAGCGGGGATAGGGACCCAGTACTTC.

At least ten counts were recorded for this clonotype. In nucleotides, the CDR3 is TGTGCCAGCAGCTTCCCGGGAGCTGGAAACACCATATATTTT. Amino acid sequence: CASSFPGAGNTIYF. This chain uses TRBV7-9 with TRBJ1-3; no firm D call. Per germline, CDR1 SEHNR and CDR2 FQNEAQ (reference sequence). V was clipped by 3 bases and J by 2 bases, with 8 bases between them. The CDR3 spans 14 residues.

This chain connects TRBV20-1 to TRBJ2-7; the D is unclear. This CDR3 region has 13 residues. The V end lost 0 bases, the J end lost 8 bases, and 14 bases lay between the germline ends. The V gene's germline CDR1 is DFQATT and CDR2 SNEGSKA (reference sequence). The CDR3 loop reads CSARDPNDDQQYF. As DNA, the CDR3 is TGCAGTGCTAGAGATCCAAACGACGATCAGCAGTACTTC.

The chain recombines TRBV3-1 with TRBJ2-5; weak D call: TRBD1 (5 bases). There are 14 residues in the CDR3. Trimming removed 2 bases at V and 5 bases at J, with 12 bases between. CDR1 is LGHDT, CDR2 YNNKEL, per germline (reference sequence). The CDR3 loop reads CASSQNQGEETQYF. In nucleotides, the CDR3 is TGTGCCAGCAGCCAAAATCAGGGTGAGGAGACCCAGTACTTC.

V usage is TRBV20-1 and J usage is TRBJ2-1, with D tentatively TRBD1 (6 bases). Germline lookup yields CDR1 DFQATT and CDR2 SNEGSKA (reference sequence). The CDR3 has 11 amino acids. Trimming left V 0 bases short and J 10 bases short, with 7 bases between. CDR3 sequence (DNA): TGCAGTGCTAGAGAGGACAGAGAGCAGTTCTTC. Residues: CSAREDREQFF.

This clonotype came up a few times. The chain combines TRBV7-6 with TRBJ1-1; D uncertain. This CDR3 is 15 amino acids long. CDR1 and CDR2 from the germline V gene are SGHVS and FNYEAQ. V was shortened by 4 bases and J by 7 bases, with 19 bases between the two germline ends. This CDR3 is CASSSSDLGSSEAFF. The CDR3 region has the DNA TGTGCCAGCAGCTCCTCGGACCTGGGCAGCAGTGAAGCTTTCTTT.

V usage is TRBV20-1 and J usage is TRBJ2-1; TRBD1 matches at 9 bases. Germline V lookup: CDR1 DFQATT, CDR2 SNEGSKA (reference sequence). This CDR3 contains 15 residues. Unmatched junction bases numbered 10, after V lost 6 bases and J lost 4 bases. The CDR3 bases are TGCAGTGCCAGCCCCCCGGGACAGGGTTACAATGAGCAGTTCTTC. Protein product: CSASPPGQGYNEQFF.

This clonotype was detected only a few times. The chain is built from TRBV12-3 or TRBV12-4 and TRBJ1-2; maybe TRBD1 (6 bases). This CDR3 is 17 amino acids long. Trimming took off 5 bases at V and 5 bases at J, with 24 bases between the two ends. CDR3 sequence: CASSLTTQTTGSYGYTF. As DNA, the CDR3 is TGTGCCAGCAGTCTAACCACCCAAACCACAGGGAGTTATGGCTACACCTTC.